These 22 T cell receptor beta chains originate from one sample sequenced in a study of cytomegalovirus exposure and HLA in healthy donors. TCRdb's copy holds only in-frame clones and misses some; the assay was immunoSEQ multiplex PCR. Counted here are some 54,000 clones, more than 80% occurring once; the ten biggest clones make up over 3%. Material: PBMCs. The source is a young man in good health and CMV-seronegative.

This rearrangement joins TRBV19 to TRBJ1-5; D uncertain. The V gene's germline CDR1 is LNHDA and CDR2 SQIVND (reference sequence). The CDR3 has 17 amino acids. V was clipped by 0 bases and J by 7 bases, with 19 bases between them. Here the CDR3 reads CASSIETGNSYFQPQHF. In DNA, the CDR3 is TGTGCCAGTAGTATAGAGACGGGGAACAGTTATTTCCAGCCCCAGCATTTT.

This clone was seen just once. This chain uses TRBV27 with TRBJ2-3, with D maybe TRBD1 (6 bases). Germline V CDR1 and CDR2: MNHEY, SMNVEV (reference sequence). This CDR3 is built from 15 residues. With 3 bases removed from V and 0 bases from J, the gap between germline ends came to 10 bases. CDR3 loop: CASSLIRGSTDTQYF. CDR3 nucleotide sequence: TGTGCCAGCAGTTTGATAAGGGGGAGCACAGATACGCAGTATTTT.

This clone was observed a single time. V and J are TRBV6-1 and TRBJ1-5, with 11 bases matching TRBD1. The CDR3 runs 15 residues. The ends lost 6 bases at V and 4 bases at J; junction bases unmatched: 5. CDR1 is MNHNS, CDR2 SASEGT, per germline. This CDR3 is CASRGTGGWNQPQHF. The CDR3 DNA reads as TGTGCCAGCAGGGGGACAGGGGGATGGAATCAGCCCCAGCATTTT.

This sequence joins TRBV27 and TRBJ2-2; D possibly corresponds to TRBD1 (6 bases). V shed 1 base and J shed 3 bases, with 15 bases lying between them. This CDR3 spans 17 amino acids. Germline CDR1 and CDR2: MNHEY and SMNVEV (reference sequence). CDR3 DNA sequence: TGTGCCAGCAGTTTATTAGTCGCAGGGGTTTACACCGGGGAGCTGTTTTTT. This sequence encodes CASSLLVAGVYTGELFF.

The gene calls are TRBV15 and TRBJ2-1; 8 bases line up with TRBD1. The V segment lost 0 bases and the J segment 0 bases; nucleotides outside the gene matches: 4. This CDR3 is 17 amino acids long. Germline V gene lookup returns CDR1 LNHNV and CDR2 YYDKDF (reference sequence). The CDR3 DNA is TGTGCCACCAGCAGAGAGACAGGGGATAGCTCCTACAATGAGCAGTTCTTC. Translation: CATSRETGDSSYNEQFF.

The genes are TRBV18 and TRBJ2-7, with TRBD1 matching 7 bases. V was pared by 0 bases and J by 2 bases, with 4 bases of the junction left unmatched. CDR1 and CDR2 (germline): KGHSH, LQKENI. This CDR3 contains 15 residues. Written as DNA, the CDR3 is TGTGCCAGCTCACCACCCGAAAGGGGGCCCTACGAGCAGTACTTC. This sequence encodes CASSPPERGPYEQYF.

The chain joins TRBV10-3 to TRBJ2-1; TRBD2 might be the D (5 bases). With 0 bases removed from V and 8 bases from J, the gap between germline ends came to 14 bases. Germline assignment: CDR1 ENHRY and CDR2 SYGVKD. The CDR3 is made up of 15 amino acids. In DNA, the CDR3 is TGTGCCATCAGTGAGTCGGACTCCCCGGAACATGAGCAGTTCTTC. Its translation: CAISESDSPEHEQFF.

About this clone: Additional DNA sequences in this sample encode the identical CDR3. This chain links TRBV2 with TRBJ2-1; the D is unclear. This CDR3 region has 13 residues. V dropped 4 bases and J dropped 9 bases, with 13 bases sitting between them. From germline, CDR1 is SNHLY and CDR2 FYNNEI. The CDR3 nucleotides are TGTGCCAGCAGTGTTGAGTTATTCGGTGAGCAGTTCTTC. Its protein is CASSVELFGEQFF.

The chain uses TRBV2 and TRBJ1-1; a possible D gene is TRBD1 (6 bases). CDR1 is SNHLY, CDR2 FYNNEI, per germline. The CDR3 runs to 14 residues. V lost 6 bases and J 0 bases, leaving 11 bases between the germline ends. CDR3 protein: CASREDRMNTEAFF. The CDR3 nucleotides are TGTGCCAGCAGGGAGGACAGAATGAACACTGAAGCTTTCTTT.

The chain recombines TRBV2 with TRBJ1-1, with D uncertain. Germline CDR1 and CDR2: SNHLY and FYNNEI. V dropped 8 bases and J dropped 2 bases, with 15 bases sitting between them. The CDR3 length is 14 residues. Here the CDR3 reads CASARYGVNTEAFF. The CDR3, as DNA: TGTGCCAGCGCTCGGTACGGGGTTAACACTGAAGCTTTCTTT. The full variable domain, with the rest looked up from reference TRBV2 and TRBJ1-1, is EPEVTQTPSHQVTQMGQEVILRCVPISNHLYFYWYRQILGQKVEFLVSFYNNEISEKSEIFDDQFSVERPDGSNFTLKIRSTKLEDSAMYFCASARYGVNTEAFFGQGTRLTVV.

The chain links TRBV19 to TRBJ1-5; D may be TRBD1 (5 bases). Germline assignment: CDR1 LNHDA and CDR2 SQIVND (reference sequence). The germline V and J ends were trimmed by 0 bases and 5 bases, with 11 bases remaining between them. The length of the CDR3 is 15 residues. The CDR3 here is CASSIDPRVDQPQHF. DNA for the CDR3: TGTGCCAGTAGTATAGATCCCAGGGTAGATCAGCCCCAGCATTTT.

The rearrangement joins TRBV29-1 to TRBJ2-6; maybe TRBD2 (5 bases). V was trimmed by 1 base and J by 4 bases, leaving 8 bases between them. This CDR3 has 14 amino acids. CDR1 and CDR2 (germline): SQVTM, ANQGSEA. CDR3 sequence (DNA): TGCAGCGTTGAAGCCTCGGGGGGGGCCAACGTCCTGACTTTC. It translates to CSVEASGGANVLTF.

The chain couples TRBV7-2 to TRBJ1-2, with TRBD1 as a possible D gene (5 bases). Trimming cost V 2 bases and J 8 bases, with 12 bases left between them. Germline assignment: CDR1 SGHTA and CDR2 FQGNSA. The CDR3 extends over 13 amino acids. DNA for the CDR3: TGTGCCAGCAGCTTATCGGGGGTGGAAGGCTACACCTTC. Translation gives CASSLSGVEGYTF.

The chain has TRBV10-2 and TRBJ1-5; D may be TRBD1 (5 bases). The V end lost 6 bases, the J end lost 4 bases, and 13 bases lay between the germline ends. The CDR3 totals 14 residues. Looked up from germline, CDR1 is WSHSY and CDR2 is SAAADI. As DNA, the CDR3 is TGCGCCAGCAGCGCCCGGGACTGGAATCAGCCCCAGCATTTT. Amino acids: CASSARDWNQPQHF.

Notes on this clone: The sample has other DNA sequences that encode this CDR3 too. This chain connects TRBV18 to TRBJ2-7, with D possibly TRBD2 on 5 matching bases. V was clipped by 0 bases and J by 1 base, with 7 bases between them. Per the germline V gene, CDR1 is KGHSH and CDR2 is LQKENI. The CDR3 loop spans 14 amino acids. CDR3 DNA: TGTGCCAGCTCACCACCTTCGGGGTCCTACGAGCAGTACTTC. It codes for CASSPPSGSYEQYF. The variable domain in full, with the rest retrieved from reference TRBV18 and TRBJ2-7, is NAGVMQNPRHLVRRRGQEARLRCSPMKGHSHVYWYRQLPEEGLKFMVYLQKENIIDESGMPKERFSAEFPKEGPSILRIQQVVRGDSAAYFCASSPPSGSYEQYFGPGTRLTVT.

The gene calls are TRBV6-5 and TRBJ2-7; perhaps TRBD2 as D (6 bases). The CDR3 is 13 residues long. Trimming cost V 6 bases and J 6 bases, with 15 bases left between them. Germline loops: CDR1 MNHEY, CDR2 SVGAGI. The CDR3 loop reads CASRVGTDREQYF. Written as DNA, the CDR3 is TGTGCCAGCAGGGTAGGGACTGACCGCGAGCAGTACTTC.

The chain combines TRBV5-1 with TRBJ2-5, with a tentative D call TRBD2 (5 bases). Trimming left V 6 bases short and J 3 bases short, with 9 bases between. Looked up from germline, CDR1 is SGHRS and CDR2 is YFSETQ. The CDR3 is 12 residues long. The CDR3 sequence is CASKVGEETQYF. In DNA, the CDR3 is TGCGCCAGCAAGGTGGGAGAAGAGACCCAGTACTTC.

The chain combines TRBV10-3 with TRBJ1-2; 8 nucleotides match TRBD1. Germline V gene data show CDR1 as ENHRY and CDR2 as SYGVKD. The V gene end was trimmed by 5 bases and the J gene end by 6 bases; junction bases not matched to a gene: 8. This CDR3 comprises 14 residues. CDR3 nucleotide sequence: TGTGCCATCAGTCTGGACAGGGCTAGCGATGGCTACACCTTC. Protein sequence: CAISLDRASDGYTF.

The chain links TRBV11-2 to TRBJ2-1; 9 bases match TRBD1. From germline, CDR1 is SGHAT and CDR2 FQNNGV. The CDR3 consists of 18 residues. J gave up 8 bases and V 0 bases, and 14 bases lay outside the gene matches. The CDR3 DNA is TGTGCCAGCAGCTTAGATAGCGTCACCGGGACAGGGAGGTATGAGCAGTTCTTC. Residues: CASSLDSVTGTGRYEQFF.

CDR3 nucleotide sequence: TGTGCCAGTAGTTGGACAGGGGGCGACTATGGCTACACCTTC. Amino acid sequence: CASSWTGGDYGYTF. The chain carries TRBV19 and TRBJ1-2; 11 bases agree with TRBD1. The CDR3 runs 14 residues. The germline CDR1 and CDR2 sequences are LNHDA and SQIVND (reference sequence). With V trimmed by 5 bases and J by 3 bases, 2 bases remained unmatched.

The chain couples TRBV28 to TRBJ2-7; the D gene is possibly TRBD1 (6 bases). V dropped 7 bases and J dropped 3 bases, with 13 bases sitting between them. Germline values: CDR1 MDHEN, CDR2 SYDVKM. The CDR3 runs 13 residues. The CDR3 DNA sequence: TGTGCCAGCAAGCTGAACAGGGACTACGAGCAGTACTTC. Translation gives CASKLNRDYEQYF.

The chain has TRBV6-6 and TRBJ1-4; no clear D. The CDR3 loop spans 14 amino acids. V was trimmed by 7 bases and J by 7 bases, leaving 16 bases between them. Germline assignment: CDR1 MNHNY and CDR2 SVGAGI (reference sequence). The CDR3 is CASTLTEGVEKLFF. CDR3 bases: TGTGCCAGCACCTTAACAGAAGGCGTTGAAAAACTGTTTTTT.